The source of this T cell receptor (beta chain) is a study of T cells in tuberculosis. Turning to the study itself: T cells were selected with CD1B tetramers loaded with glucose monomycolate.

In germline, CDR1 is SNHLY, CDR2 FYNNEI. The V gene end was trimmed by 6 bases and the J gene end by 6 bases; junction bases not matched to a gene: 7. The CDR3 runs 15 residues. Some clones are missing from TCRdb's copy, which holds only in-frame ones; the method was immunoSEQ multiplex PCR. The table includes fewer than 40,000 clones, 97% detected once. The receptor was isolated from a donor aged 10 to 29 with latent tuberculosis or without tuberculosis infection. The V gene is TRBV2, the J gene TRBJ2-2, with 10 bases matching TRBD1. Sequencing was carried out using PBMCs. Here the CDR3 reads CASSLTGGRAGELFF. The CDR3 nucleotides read TGTGCCAGCAGCCTGACAGGGGGCAGAGCCGGGGAGCTGTTTTTT.